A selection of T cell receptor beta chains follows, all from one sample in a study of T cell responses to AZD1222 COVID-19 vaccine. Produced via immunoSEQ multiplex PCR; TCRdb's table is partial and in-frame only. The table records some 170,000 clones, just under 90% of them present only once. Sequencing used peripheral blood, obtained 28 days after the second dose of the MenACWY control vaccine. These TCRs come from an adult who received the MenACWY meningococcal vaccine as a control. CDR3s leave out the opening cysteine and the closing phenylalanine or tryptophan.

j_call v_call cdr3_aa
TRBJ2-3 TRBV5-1 ASSNIGSPPDTQY
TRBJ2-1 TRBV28 ASLPMGGSSYNEQF
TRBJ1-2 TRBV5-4 ASSPQTNYGYT
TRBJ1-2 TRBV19 ASSTGQGNFYGYT
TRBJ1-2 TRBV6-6 ASSYPTGGEGYT
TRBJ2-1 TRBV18 ASSPLDSHSSYNEQF
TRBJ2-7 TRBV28 ASSTSGPYEQY
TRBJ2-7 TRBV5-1 ASSFGQGNYEQY
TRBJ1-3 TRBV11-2 ASSSGPGNTIY
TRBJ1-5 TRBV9 ASSVAGINQPQH
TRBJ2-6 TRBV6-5 ASTPGDSGANVLT
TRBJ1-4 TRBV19 ASSTSAGNEKLF
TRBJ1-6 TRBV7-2 ASSSLQNSPLH
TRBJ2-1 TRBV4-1 ASSQDERRREGRRNEQF
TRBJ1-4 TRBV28 ASSSGQAFGREKLF
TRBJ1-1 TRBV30 AWTPRTTGRTEAF
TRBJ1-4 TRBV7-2 ASRSDRGHEKLF
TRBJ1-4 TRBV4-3 ASSQDSEGDEKLF
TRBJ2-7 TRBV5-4 ASSSGTGWRT
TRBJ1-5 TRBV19 ASSIVTGDQPQH
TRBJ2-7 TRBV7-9 ASSPPRDGVYEQY
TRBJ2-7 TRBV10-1 ASSESVGGLFYEQY
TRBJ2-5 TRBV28 ASSLGLAGARQETQY
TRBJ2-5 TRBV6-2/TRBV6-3 ASSYGQVGEETQY
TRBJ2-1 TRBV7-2 ASSFWNEQF
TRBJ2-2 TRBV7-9 ASSLAWSPRGGELF
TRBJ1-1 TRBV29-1 SGLRGSNTEAF
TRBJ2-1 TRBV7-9 ASSLGRNEQF
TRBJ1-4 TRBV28 ASSPLEEKLF
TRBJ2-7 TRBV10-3 ATITAEGSYEQY
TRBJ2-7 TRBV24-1 ATSAPGRSSYEQY
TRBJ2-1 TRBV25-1 ASSEPSRHEQF
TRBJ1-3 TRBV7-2 ASSLDGSGNTIY
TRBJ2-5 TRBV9 ASSHLGQWEETQY
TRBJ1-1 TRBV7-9 ASSQGKGIYRTEAF
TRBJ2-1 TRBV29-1 SILSQVGANEQF
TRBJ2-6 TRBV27 ASSPIGQGTGANVLT
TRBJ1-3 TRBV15 ATSRGSVGTGTGNTIY
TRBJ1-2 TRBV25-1 ASRYAGTDYGYT
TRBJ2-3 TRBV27 ASSFLGGSDTDTQY
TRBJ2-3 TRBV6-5 ASSYKGLDTQY
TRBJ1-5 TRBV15 ATSRDDGGQPQH
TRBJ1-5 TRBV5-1 ASSLDGGRNQPQH
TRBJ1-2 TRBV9 ASSPSERYYGYT
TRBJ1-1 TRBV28 ASSLFIQGTNPEAF
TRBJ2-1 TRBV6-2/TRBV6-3 ASSYKVTGVYNEQF
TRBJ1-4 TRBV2 ASSHRWPNEKLF
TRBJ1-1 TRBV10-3 ATTKSNTEAF
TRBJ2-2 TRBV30 ALRKDRVLTGELF
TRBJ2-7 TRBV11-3 ASSLSTGFPYEQY
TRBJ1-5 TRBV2 AGRDSQGPQH
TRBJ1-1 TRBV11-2 ASSLGSGTEAF
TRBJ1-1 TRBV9 ASSGGHRNTEAF
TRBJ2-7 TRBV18 ASSPLELGYGYEQY